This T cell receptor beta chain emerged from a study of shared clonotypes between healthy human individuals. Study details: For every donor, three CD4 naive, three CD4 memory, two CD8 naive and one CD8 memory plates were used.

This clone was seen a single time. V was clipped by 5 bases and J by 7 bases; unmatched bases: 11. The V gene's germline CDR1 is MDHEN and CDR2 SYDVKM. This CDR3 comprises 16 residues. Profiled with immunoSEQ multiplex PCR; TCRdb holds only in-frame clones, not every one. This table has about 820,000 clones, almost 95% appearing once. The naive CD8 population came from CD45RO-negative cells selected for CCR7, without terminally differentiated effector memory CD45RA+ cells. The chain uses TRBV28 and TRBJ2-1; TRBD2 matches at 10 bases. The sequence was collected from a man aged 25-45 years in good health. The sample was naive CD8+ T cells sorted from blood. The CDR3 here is CASSTSGRALLNEQFF. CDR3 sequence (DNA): TGTGCCAGCAGTACCAGCGGGAGGGCCTTATTAAATGAGCAGTTCTTC.